The rows below give T cell receptor beta chains drawn from one sample of a study of blood T cell repertoires in COVID-19. Assay: immunoSEQ multiplex PCR; the TCRdb copy retains only in-frame clones and omits some. The top ten clones hold approximately 8.1% of a sample with under 150,000 clones, roughly 90% of them seen once. Sample: peripheral blood. The receptors were gathered from a man aged 45-60 years with acute or convalescent COVID-19. CDR3s include the opening cysteine and the closing phenylalanine or tryptophan. A D gene is named only where the DNA matches it firmly. Size tells how often a clone was seen (once, few, many) or the class of an expanded clone, and some rows leave it out.

D gene: TRBD1
clone size: NA
J gene: TRBJ1-1
V gene: TRBV5-1
CDR3 protein: CASSLEQGYTEAFF
CDR3 DNA: TGCGCCAGCAGCTTGGAACAGGGGTACACTGAAGCTTTCTTT

D gene: TRBD1
clone size: NA
J gene: TRBJ1-6
V gene: TRBV9
CDR3 protein: CASSPEGTGVTPLHF
CDR3 DNA: TGTGCCAGCAGCCCCGAAGGGACAGGGGTCACACCCCTCCACTTT

D gene: NA
clone size: once
J gene: TRBJ1-1
V gene: TRBV20-1
CDR3 protein: CSAMPAAEAFF
CDR3 DNA: TGCAGTGCTATGCCTGCGGCTGAAGCTTTCTTT

D gene: NA
clone size: NA
J gene: TRBJ1-1
V gene: TRBV27
CDR3 protein: CASSINRDNTEAFF
CDR3 DNA: TGTGCCAGCAGCATTAACAGGGATAACACTGAAGCTTTCTTT

D gene: TRBD1
clone size: NA
J gene: TRBJ1-1
V gene: TRBV11-2
CDR3 protein: CASSPTDRAPGGTEAFF
CDR3 DNA: TGTGCCAGCAGCCCAACCGACAGGGCCCCGGGTGGGACTGAAGCTTTCTTT

D gene: TRBD2
clone size: NA
J gene: TRBJ2-2
V gene: TRBV27
CDR3 protein: CASSRLAGGGRELFF
CDR3 DNA: TGTGCCAGCAGCCGACTAGCGGGAGGGGGCCGGGAGCTGTTTTTT

D gene: NA
clone size: NA
J gene: TRBJ2-2
V gene: TRBV18
CDR3 protein: CASSPSTGTGELFF
CDR3 DNA: TGTGCCAGCTCACCTTCCACAGGGACCGGGGAGCTGTTTTTT

D gene: TRBD1
clone size: NA
J gene: TRBJ1-1
V gene: TRBV7-9
CDR3 protein: CASSLGQGNTEAFF
CDR3 DNA: TGTGCCAGCAGCTTAGGACAGGGGAACACTGAAGCTTTCTTT

D gene: TRBD1
clone size: NA
J gene: TRBJ2-4
V gene: TRBV6-5
CDR3 protein: CASRGTGGLGNIQYF
CDR3 DNA: TGTGCCAGCAGGGGGACAGGGGGCCTAGGAAACATTCAGTACTTC

D gene: TRBD2
clone size: NA
J gene: TRBJ2-7
V gene: TRBV5-6
CDR3 protein: CASSWTSGGYEQYF
CDR3 DNA: TGTGCCAGCAGCTGGACTAGCGGAGGCTACGAGCAGTACTTC

D gene: TRBD2
clone size: NA
J gene: TRBJ2-7
V gene: TRBV5-4
CDR3 protein: CASTQGLAGVDPYEQYF
CDR3 DNA: TGTGCCAGCACCCAGGGACTAGCGGGAGTTGACCCCTACGAGCAGTACTTC

D gene: TRBD1
clone size: once
J gene: TRBJ1-5
V gene: TRBV19
CDR3 protein: CASSIQRDSHQPQHF
CDR3 DNA: TGTGCCAGTAGTATACAAAGGGACAGCCATCAGCCCCAGCATTTT

D gene: NA
clone size: NA
J gene: TRBJ2-7
V gene: TRBV7-8
CDR3 protein: CASSPEGGRAAEQYF
CDR3 DNA: TGTGCCAGCAGCCCCGAGGGGGGGCGCGCAGCCGAGCAGTACTTC

D gene: TRBD2
clone size: few
J gene: TRBJ2-2
V gene: TRBV29-1
CDR3 protein: CSVEEGAGGRGGELFF
CDR3 DNA: TGCAGCGTTGAAGAAGGGGCGGGAGGGCGCGGAGGGGAGCTGTTTTTT

D gene: NA
clone size: few
J gene: TRBJ1-3
V gene: TRBV7-6
CDR3 protein: CASSSPGEDSGNTIYF
CDR3 DNA: TGTGCCAGCAGCTCGCCGGGAGAGGACTCTGGAAACACCATATATTTT

D gene: TRBD1
clone size: NA
J gene: TRBJ1-1
V gene: TRBV4-3
CDR3 protein: CASSQVTGGDTEAFF
CDR3 DNA: TGCGCCAGCAGTCAAGTGACAGGGGGAGACACTGAAGCTTTCTTT

D gene: TRBD1
clone size: NA
J gene: TRBJ1-2
V gene: TRBV7-9
CDR3 protein: CASSPKTGGGYTF
CDR3 DNA: TGTGCCAGCAGCCCCAAGACAGGGGGTGGCTACACCTTC

D gene: TRBD2
clone size: few
J gene: TRBJ2-1
V gene: TRBV6-2/TRBV6-3
CDR3 protein: CASSTASGNEQFF
CDR3 DNA: TGTGCCAGCAGTACAGCTAGCGGAAATGAGCAGTTCTTC

D gene: NA
clone size: NA
J gene: TRBJ2-5
V gene: TRBV7-6
CDR3 protein: CASSQYGESTQYF
CDR3 DNA: TGTGCCAGCAGCCAGTACGGGGAGTCGACCCAGTACTTC

D gene: NA
clone size: once
J gene: TRBJ2-1
V gene: TRBV5-6
CDR3 protein: CASSLARGSYNEQFF
CDR3 DNA: TGTGCCAGCAGCTTGGCCAGGGGCTCCTACAATGAGCAGTTCTTC

D gene: NA
clone size: NA
J gene: TRBJ1-5
V gene: TRBV5-6
CDR3 protein: CASSLKAWANNQPQHF
CDR3 DNA: TGTGCCAGCAGCTTGAAAGCATGGGCAAACAATCAGCCCCAGCATTTT

D gene: NA
clone size: NA
J gene: TRBJ2-7
V gene: TRBV6-6
CDR3 protein: CASSSRRVSDEQYF
CDR3 DNA: TGTGCCAGCAGCTCCCGGAGGGTTAGCGACGAGCAGTACTTC

D gene: TRBD1
clone size: NA
J gene: TRBJ2-5
V gene: TRBV11-2
CDR3 protein: CASQQGQGETQYF
CDR3 DNA: TGTGCCAGCCAACAGGGGCAGGGGGAGACCCAGTACTTC

D gene: TRBD2
clone size: NA
J gene: TRBJ2-3
V gene: TRBV5-1
CDR3 protein: CASSSRLTSGTPGTDTQYF
CDR3 DNA: TGCGCCAGCAGCTCCCGCCTCACTAGCGGGACGCCTGGGACAGATACGCAGTATTTT

D gene: TRBD2
clone size: NA
J gene: TRBJ2-1
V gene: TRBV5-1
CDR3 protein: CASSSTSGGFYNEQFF
CDR3 DNA: TGCGCCAGCAGCTCCACTAGCGGGGGGTTTTACAATGAGCAGTTCTTC

D gene: NA
clone size: NA
J gene: TRBJ2-2
V gene: TRBV9
CDR3 protein: CASSEWTAMFAGELFF
CDR3 DNA: TGTGCCAGCAGCGAGTGGACTGCTATGTTCGCCGGGGAGCTGTTTTTT